This is a list of T cell receptor beta chains from one sample in a study of OX40 agonist ivuxolimab in advanced cancers. Method: immunoSEQ multiplex PCR; TCRdb's copy keeps in-frame clones and lacks some. The repertoire holds more than 80,000 clones, about 90% seen once, with approximately 9.3% in the top ten. The sample was CD4+ or CD8+ T cells sorted from blood, taken in a trial of the OX40 agonist ivuxolimab. The receptors originated from an adult with an advanced solid tumor such as melanoma, head and neck, liver or kidney cancer. The CDR3 runs from the conserved cysteine through the conserved F or W. The D gene is left open where the match is weak. Rows may omit the clone size; those that give it use once, few, many or a size class.

>TRBV29-1|NA|NA|TRBJ1-1
CSVVGTEAFF
TGCAGCGTTGTAGGAACTGAAGCTTTCTTT
>TRBV7-9|NA|NA|TRBJ2-3
CASSLALQDTQYF
TGTGCCAGCAGCTTAGCGCTCCAAGATACGCAGTATTTT
>TRBV12-2|NA|once|TRBJ2-5
CASRSTGVAEETQYF
TGTGCAAGTCGCTCCACGGGAGTAGCGGAAGAGACCCAGTACTTC
>TRBV28|NA|NA|TRBJ1-5
CASSFGRGSNQPQHF
TGTGCCAGCAGCTTTGGGCGGGGATCCAATCAGCCCCAGCATTTT
>TRBV18|NA|NA|TRBJ2-1
CASSPGFRLEDEQFF
TGTGCCAGCTCACCGGGTTTCAGGTTGGAGGATGAGCAGTTCTTC
>TRBV28|TRBD2|NA|TRBJ2-1
CASSIGLATYNEQFF
TGTGCCAGCAGTATAGGACTAGCGACTTACAATGAGCAGTTCTTC
>TRBV7-8|NA|few|TRBJ1-2
CASSCECRVGSGGYTF
TGTGCCAGCAGCTGCGAGTGTAGGGTTGGGTCCGGTGGCTACACCTTC
>TRBV7-8|NA|NA|TRBJ2-1
CASSFPRDSGEQFF
TGTGCCAGCAGCTTCCCCCGGGACTCCGGTGAGCAGTTCTTC
>TRBV7-8|TRBD1|NA|TRBJ2-7
CASSSDRGGLLGQYF
TGTGCCAGCAGCTCAGACAGGGGCGGACTACTTGGGCAGTACTTC
>TRBV7-9|NA|few|TRBJ2-7
CASSPTSIYEQYF
TGTGCCAGCAGCCCAACTAGCATCTACGAGCAGTACTTC
>TRBV14|TRBD2|NA|TRBJ2-7
CASSGLAGLYEQYF
TGTGCCAGTTCAGGACTAGCGGGATTATACGAGCAGTACTTC
>TRBV2|TRBD2|NA|TRBJ2-3
CASTLRLASRTDTQYF
TGTGCCAGCACTCTCCGACTAGCGTCTCGCACAGATACGCAGTATTTT
>TRBV27|TRBD1|once|TRBJ2-7
CASSPRDRGFLEQYF
TGTGCCAGCAGTCCAAGGGACAGGGGATTCCTCGAGCAGTACTTC
>TRBV18|TRBD1|NA|TRBJ1-2
CASSPGTAYGYTF
TGTGCCAGCTCACCCGGGACAGCCTATGGCTACACCTTC
>TRBV7-9|NA|NA|TRBJ1-4
CASSPRTSLEKLFF
TGTGCCAGCAGTCCTCGGACAAGCCTTGAAAAACTGTTTTTT
>TRBV10-2|NA|once|TRBJ2-7
CASSPGGGGEQYF
TGCGCCAGCAGCCCAGGGGGGGGAGGCGAGCAGTACTTC
>TRBV5-4|NA|once|TRBJ2-3
CASSLGGSGTVTDTQYF
TGTGCCAGCAGCCTGGGGGGAAGCGGGACAGTAACAGATACGCAGTATTTT
>TRBV6-1|NA|NA|TRBJ1-1
CASRMDGPTEAFF
TGTGCCAGCAGAATGGACGGACCCACTGAAGCTTTCTTT
>TRBV15|NA|NA|TRBJ2-1
CATSRVRTDEQFF
TGTGCCACCAGCAGAGTAAGAACCGATGAGCAGTTCTTC
>TRBV28|TRBD1|once|TRBJ2-7
CASRRQGAVYEQYF
TGTGCCAGCAGAAGACAGGGAGCAGTTTACGAGCAGTACTTC
>TRBV6-1|NA|NA|TRBJ2-6
CASSERSSGANVLTF
TGTGCCAGCAGTGAAAGGTCTTCTGGGGCCAACGTCCTGACTTTC
>TRBV27|NA|NA|TRBJ2-7
CASSYSGGYEQYF
TGTGCCAGCAGTTACTCGGGCGGCTACGAGCAGTACTTC
>TRBV9|NA|NA|TRBJ1-1
CASSVAPGTEAFF
TGTGCCAGCAGCGTAGCCCCCGGAACTGAAGCTTTCTTT
>TRBV29-1|NA|NA|TRBJ1-5
CSVRHSSNQPQHF
TGCAGCGTTCGACATTCTAGCAATCAGCCCCAGCATTTT
>TRBV28|NA|NA|TRBJ2-2
CASSFSRRSGELFF
TGTGCCAGCAGTTTTAGCAGGAGATCCGGGGAGCTGTTTTTT
>TRBV6-1|NA|NA|TRBJ2-6
CASSASRGRNESGANVLTF
TGTGCCAGCAGTGCCTCACGGGGCAGAAATGAATCTGGGGCCAACGTCCTGACTTTC
>TRBV18|TRBD1|NA|TRBJ1-4
CASSPPGGGSEKLFF
TGTGCCAGCTCACCCCCAGGGGGGGGTAGTGAAAAACTGTTTTTT
>TRBV9|TRBD2|NA|TRBJ2-1
CASSKASGRAENEQFF
TGTGCCAGCAGCAAGGCTAGCGGGAGGGCTGAAAATGAGCAGTTCTTC
>TRBV9|NA|NA|TRBJ2-1
CASSVSFKNNEQFF
TGTGCCAGCAGCGTAAGTTTTAAGAACAATGAGCAGTTCTTC
>TRBV27|NA|once|TRBJ2-1
CASSLESYNEQFF
TGTGCCAGCAGTTTAGAATCATACAATGAGCAGTTCTTC
>TRBV6-5|TRBD2|NA|TRBJ2-1
CASSLLAGGSNEQFF
TGTGCCAGCAGCCTACTAGCGGGAGGATCGAATGAGCAGTTCTTC
>TRBV19|TRBD2|once|TRBJ2-1
CASSYKGLAGNEQFF
TGTGCCAGTAGCTACAAGGGACTAGCGGGGAATGAGCAGTTCTTC
>TRBV11-2|NA|once|TRBJ2-3
CASSLAGRLRTDTQYF
TGTGCCAGCAGCTTAGCCGGCAGGCTCCGCACAGATACGCAGTATTTT
>TRBV6-4|NA|NA|TRBJ1-1
CASTDGSEAFF
TGTGCCAGCACCGACGGGTCTGAAGCTTTCTTT
>TRBV5-6|NA|NA|TRBJ2-6
CASSLVLSRGANVLTF
TGTGCCAGCAGCTTGGTCCTCTCTAGAGGGGCCAACGTCCTGACTTTC